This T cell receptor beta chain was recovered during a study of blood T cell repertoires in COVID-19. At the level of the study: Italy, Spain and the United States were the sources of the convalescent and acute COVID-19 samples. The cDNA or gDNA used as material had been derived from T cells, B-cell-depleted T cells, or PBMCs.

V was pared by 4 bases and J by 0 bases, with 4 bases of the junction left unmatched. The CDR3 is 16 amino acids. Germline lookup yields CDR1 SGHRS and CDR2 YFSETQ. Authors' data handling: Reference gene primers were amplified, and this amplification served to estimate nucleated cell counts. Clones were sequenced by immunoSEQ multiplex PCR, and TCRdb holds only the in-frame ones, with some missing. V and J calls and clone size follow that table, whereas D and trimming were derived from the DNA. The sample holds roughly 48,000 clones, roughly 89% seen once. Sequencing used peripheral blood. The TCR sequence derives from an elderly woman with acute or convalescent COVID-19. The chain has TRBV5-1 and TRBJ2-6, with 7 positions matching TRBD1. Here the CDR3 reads CASSAGTDSGANVLTF. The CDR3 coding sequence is TGCGCCAGCAGCGCCGGGACAGACTCTGGGGCCAACGTCCTGACTTTC. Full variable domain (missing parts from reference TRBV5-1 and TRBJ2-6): KAGVTQTPRYLIKTRGQQVTLSCSPISGHRSVSWYQQTPGQGLQFLFEYFSETQRNKGNFPGRFSGRQFSNSRSEMNVSTLELGDSALYLCASSAGTDSGANVLTFGAGSRLTVL.